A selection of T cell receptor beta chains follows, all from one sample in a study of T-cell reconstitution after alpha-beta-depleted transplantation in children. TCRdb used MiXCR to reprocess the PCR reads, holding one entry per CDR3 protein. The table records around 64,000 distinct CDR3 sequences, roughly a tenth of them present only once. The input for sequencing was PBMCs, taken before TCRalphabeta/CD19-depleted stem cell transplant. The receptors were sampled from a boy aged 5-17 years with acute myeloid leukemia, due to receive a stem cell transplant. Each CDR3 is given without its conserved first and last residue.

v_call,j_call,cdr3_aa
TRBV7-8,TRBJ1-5,ASSFNNQPQH
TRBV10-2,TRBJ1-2,ASMLGNYGYT
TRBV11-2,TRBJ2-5,ASSIGETQY
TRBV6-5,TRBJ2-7,ASSWGLALSMSQQY
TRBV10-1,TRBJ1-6,ASRDDYNSPLH
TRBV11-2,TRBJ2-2,ASSLLGGHNTGELF
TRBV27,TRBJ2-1,ASSTYTRPGEQF
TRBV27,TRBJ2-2,ASKSLNTGELF
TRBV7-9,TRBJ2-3,ASSLSPGGGTDTQY
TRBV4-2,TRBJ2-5,ASSQEAGGWGTQY
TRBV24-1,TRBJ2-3,ATSVRLAGDLTDTQY
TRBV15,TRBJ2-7,ATSRGDRNYEQY
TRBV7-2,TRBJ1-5,ASSLGASSNQPQH
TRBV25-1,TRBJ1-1,ASSEAVRSEAF
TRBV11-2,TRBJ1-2,ASSSPGGNYGYT
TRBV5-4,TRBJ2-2,ASSLDGAVSGELF
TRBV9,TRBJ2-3,ASGGGSNTQY
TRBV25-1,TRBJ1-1,ASSGWTESTEAF
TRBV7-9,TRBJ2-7,ASSFRDGYEQY
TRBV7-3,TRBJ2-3,ASSLSGKRTDTQY
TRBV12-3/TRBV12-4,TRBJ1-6,ASSPQTVSNSPLH
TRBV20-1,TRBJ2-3,SAMVGFTDTQY
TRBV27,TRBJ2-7,ASSLDRDGGSYEQY
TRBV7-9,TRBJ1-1,ASSFLTGGGTEAF
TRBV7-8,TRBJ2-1,ASSSGEQF
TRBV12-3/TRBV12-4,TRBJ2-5,ASSRGGAVETQY
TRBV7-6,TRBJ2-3,ASSRVGDTQY
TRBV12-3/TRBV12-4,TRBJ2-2,ASSLVTSGNTGELF
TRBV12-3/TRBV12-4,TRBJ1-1,ASSSPGTANTEAF
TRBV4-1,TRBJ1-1,ASSIAAGMNTEAF
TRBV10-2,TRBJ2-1,ASSESRLAHNEQF
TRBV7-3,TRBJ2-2,ASSFDSPGELF
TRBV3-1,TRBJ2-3,ASSQVGGPQITDTQY
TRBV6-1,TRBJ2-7,ASRGNTGNYEQY
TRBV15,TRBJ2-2,ATSATPRNTGELF
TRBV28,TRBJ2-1,ASSLLDRLYNEQF
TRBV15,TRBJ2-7,ATSTLPGGHPSASYEQY
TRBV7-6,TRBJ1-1,ASSSDSNTEAF
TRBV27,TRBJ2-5,ASSLGSTQETQY
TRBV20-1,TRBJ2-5,SASDYGQGKNYGETQY
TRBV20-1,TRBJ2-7,SAPREGTSGIPSKYEQY
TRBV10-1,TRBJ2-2,ASSREAGELF
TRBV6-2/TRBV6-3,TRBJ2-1,ASRHRGGSWF
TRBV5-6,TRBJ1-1,ASSLYTEAF
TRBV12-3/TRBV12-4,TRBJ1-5,ASSLLGDQPQH
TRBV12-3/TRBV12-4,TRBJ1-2,ASSPLDSLYNHGYT
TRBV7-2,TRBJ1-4,ASSLEAGGLEKLF
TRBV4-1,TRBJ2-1,ASSQEGTRNNEQF
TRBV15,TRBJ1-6,ATSTIGPIYNSPLH
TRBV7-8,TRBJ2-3,ASSLVPRLNTDTQY
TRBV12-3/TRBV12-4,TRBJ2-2,ASSLLVVAELF
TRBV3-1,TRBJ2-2,ASSPTGLDIGGELF
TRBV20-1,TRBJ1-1,SARALATGNTEAF
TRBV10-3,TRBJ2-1,AISELPGTSGYNEQF
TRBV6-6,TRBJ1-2,ASKSRLYGYT
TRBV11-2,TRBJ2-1,ASSLRASGGADSF
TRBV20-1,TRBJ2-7,SARDRMEQY
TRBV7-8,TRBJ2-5,ASSLFVETQY
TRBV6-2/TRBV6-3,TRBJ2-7,ASTSGAGEQY
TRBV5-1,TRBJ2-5,ASLPGRGAQETQY